A selection of T cell receptor beta chains follows, all from one sample in a study of T cell changes during pregnancy in multiple sclerosis. Generated by immunoSEQ multiplex PCR, the TCRdb table keeps only in-frame clones and is missing some. This table has about 70,000 clones, 75% to 95% appearing once. The material sequenced was peripheral blood, taken in the first trimester of pregnancy. These receptors originate from a female donor with multiple sclerosis, enrolled in a pregnancy study. The CDR3 runs from the conserved cysteine through the conserved F or W. Each record gives: clone size, D gene, V gene, J gene, CDR3 protein, CDR3 DNA. The D gene is left open where the match is weak. Some rows mark clone size as missing; the rest say once, few, many or name a class of expanded clone.

clone size: -
D gene: -
V gene: TRBV2
J gene: TRBJ2-1
CDR3 protein: CASSDGGSFYEQFF
CDR3 DNA: TGTGCCAGCAGTGACGGTGGGAGTTTCTATGAGCAGTTCTTC

clone size: -
D gene: -
V gene: TRBV30
J gene: TRBJ1-2
CDR3 protein: CAWSVGGLLYGYTF
CDR3 DNA: TGTGCCTGGAGTGTGGGAGGCCTCCTCTATGGCTACACCTTC

clone size: -
D gene: -
V gene: TRBV6-1
J gene: TRBJ2-2
CDR3 protein: CASSEQGYTGELFF
CDR3 DNA: TGTGCCAGCAGTGAGCAGGGATACACCGGGGAGCTGTTTTTT

clone size: -
D gene: -
V gene: TRBV5-1
J gene: TRBJ2-7
CDR3 protein: CASSLSALSGEQYF
CDR3 DNA: TGCGCCAGCAGCTTGTCGGCCCTCTCGGGCGAGCAGTACTTC

clone size: -
D gene: TRBD2
V gene: TRBV18
J gene: TRBJ2-5
CDR3 protein: CASSPHPGLASETQYF
CDR3 DNA: TGTGCCAGCTCACCACATCCGGGACTAGCATCAGAGACCCAGTACTTC

clone size: -
D gene: -
V gene: TRBV30
J gene: TRBJ2-7
CDR3 protein: CAWSTWRDQQYF
CDR3 DNA: TGTGCCTGGAGTACCTGGAGGGACCAGCAGTACTTC

clone size: -
D gene: TRBD1
V gene: TRBV4-2
J gene: TRBJ2-7
CDR3 protein: CASSQVTYGTESYEQYF
CDR3 DNA: TGTGCCAGCAGCCAAGTAACTTACGGGACAGAGTCCTACGAGCAGTACTTC

clone size: few
D gene: TRBD2
V gene: TRBV5-4
J gene: TRBJ2-2
CDR3 protein: CASSPAAAGGFGELFF
CDR3 DNA: TGTGCCAGCAGCCCCGCGGCAGCGGGAGGTTTCGGGGAGCTGTTTTTT

clone size: -
D gene: TRBD2
V gene: TRBV2
J gene: TRBJ2-3
CDR3 protein: CASSVAGGGDTQYF
CDR3 DNA: TGTGCCAGCAGTGTGGCGGGAGGGGGAGATACGCAGTATTTT

clone size: -
D gene: -
V gene: TRBV19
J gene: TRBJ1-2
CDR3 protein: CASSIPGQFYGYTF
CDR3 DNA: TGTGCCAGTAGTATACCCGGACAGTTCTATGGCTACACCTTC

clone size: -
D gene: TRBD1
V gene: TRBV27
J gene: TRBJ2-3
CDR3 protein: CATLDRGTDTQYF
CDR3 DNA: TGTGCCACCCTGGACAGGGGCACAGATACGCAGTATTTT

clone size: -
D gene: -
V gene: TRBV7-9
J gene: TRBJ2-1
CDR3 protein: CASSPTRQVHWGEQFF
CDR3 DNA: TGTGCCAGCAGCCCGACAAGACAGGTCCATTGGGGGGAGCAGTTCTTC

clone size: -
D gene: TRBD1
V gene: TRBV5-1
J gene: TRBJ2-1
CDR3 protein: CASSLVSVTGGTYNEQFF
CDR3 DNA: TGCGCCAGCAGCTTGGTTTCGGTGACAGGGGGTACGTACAATGAGCAGTTCTTC

clone size: -
D gene: -
V gene: TRBV7-2
J gene: TRBJ2-1
CDR3 protein: CASTLNRGTNEQFF
CDR3 DNA: TGTGCCAGCACCCTAAACCGGGGGACCAATGAGCAGTTCTTC

clone size: -
D gene: -
V gene: TRBV9
J gene: TRBJ2-3
CDR3 protein: CASSSWGLPPDTQYF
CDR3 DNA: TGTGCCAGCAGCTCGTGGGGACTCCCGCCAGATACGCAGTATTTT

clone size: once
D gene: TRBD1
V gene: TRBV7-2
J gene: TRBJ2-3
CDR3 protein: CASNRDRSTDTQYF
CDR3 DNA: TGTGCCAGCAACCGGGACAGATCCACAGATACGCAGTATTTT

clone size: -
D gene: TRBD1
V gene: TRBV5-4
J gene: TRBJ2-7
CDR3 protein: CASRLFGQGHEQYF
CDR3 DNA: TGTGCCAGCAGGCTTTTTGGACAGGGCCACGAGCAGTACTTC

clone size: -
D gene: -
V gene: TRBV12-2
J gene: TRBJ2-1
CDR3 protein: CASRWHGLAGVNEQFF
CDR3 DNA: TGTGCAAGTCGCTGGCATGGACTAGCGGGAGTAAATGAGCAGTTCTTC

clone size: -
D gene: TRBD1
V gene: TRBV19
J gene: TRBJ2-7
CDR3 protein: CASSPIDGVTGTGVNEQYF
CDR3 DNA: TGTGCCAGTAGTCCCATAGATGGGGTTACCGGGACAGGGGTAAACGAGCAGTACTTC

clone size: -
D gene: TRBD2
V gene: TRBV5-1
J gene: TRBJ2-1
CDR3 protein: CASSPGLAGYNEQFF
CDR3 DNA: TGCGCCAGCAGCCCCGGACTAGCGGGCTACAATGAGCAGTTCTTC

clone size: few
D gene: -
V gene: TRBV30
J gene: TRBJ1-6
CDR3 protein: CAWSVLGKPLHF
CDR3 DNA: TGTGCCTGGAGTGTACTAGGGAAACCCCTCCACTTT

clone size: -
D gene: -
V gene: TRBV6-1
J gene: TRBJ1-3
CDR3 protein: CASSEWVTGPSGNTIYF
CDR3 DNA: TGTGCCAGCAGTGAATGGGTAACAGGGCCTTCTGGAAACACCATATATTTT

clone size: -
D gene: -
V gene: TRBV9
J gene: TRBJ2-1
CDR3 protein: CASSVGGGESSYNEQFF
CDR3 DNA: TGTGCCAGCAGCGTAGGAGGGGGGGAAAGCTCCTACAATGAGCAGTTCTTC

clone size: -
D gene: TRBD1
V gene: TRBV29-1
J gene: TRBJ1-5
CDR3 protein: CSVEVGGGLDQPQHF
CDR3 DNA: TGCAGCGTTGAAGTCGGAGGGGGCCTCGATCAGCCCCAGCATTTT

clone size: -
D gene: -
V gene: TRBV27
J gene: TRBJ2-3
CDR3 protein: CASSPYRSKNTQYF
CDR3 DNA: TGTGCCAGCAGTCCTTACCGCTCTAAAAATACGCAGTATTTT

clone size: -
D gene: TRBD1
V gene: TRBV13
J gene: TRBJ1-2
CDR3 protein: CASSYGGTGGYGYTF
CDR3 DNA: TGTGCCAGCAGTTACGGCGGGACAGGGGGCTATGGCTACACCTTC

clone size: once
D gene: TRBD1
V gene: TRBV5-1
J gene: TRBJ2-2
CDR3 protein: CASSGPQGTGELFF
CDR3 DNA: TGCGCCAGCAGCGGACCACAGGGGACCGGGGAGCTGTTTTTT

clone size: -
D gene: TRBD1
V gene: TRBV5-6
J gene: TRBJ1-6
CDR3 protein: CASSLEGGGNSPLHF
CDR3 DNA: TGTGCCAGCAGCTTGGAAGGGGGCGGTAATTCACCCCTCCACTTT

clone size: -
D gene: -
V gene: TRBV5-1
J gene: TRBJ2-2
CDR3 protein: CASSLEPPTNTGELFF
CDR3 DNA: TGCGCCAGCAGCTTGGAGCCCCCGACGAACACCGGGGAGCTGTTTTTT

clone size: -
D gene: TRBD1
V gene: TRBV5-4
J gene: TRBJ1-3
CDR3 protein: CASSLGQGYSGNTIYF
CDR3 DNA: TGTGCCAGCAGCTTGGGACAGGGCTACTCTGGAAACACCATATATTTT

clone size: -
D gene: -
V gene: TRBV30
J gene: TRBJ1-6
CDR3 protein: CAWSVRGGSPLHF
CDR3 DNA: TGTGCCTGGAGTGTACGGGGGGGATCACCCCTCCACTTT

clone size: -
D gene: -
V gene: TRBV2
J gene: TRBJ1-2
CDR3 protein: CASILTTGGADYGYTF
CDR3 DNA: TGTGCCAGCATTCTAACGACAGGTGGGGCGGACTATGGCTACACCTTC

clone size: -
D gene: -
V gene: TRBV5-1
J gene: TRBJ2-5
CDR3 protein: CASSLDGMEGTQYF
CDR3 DNA: TGCGCCAGCAGCTTGGACGGGATGGAGGGGACCCAGTACTTC

clone size: -
D gene: -
V gene: TRBV15
J gene: TRBJ1-1
CDR3 protein: CATSRVWQGNTEAFF
CDR3 DNA: TGTGCCACCAGCAGAGTTTGGCAGGGGAACACTGAAGCTTTCTTT

clone size: -
D gene: TRBD2
V gene: TRBV19
J gene: TRBJ2-7
CDR3 protein: CASSRASGRAVGEQYF
CDR3 DNA: TGTGCCAGTAGTAGGGCTAGCGGGAGGGCCGTAGGCGAGCAGTACTTC

clone size: once
D gene: -
V gene: TRBV5-1
J gene: TRBJ2-2
CDR3 protein: CASSLAWPNTGELFF
CDR3 DNA: TGCGCCAGCAGCTTGGCCTGGCCGAACACCGGGGAGCTGTTTTTT

clone size: -
D gene: TRBD2
V gene: TRBV28
J gene: TRBJ2-1
CDR3 protein: CASSRLEGGRAGEQFF
CDR3 DNA: TGTGCCAGCAGTCGCCTGGAGGGCGGGAGGGCCGGTGAGCAGTTCTTC